The T cell receptor beta chain described here comes from a study of vaccination effects on CD4 cells after COVID-19. Antigen-specific CD4+ T cell clonotypes were called by their expansion after viral peptide-pool culture in ViraFEST. Following culture for approximately 11 days, CD4+ T cells were isolated. Two-dose BNT162b2 or mRNA-1273 vaccination was given to participants. For each well, about 1.8 million PBMC were cultured with 10 IU/ml IL-2 and 9 to 10 ug/ml peptides. V lost 3 bases, J lost 5 bases, and 10 bases lay in between. CDR1 and CDR2 (germline): SGHAT, FQNNGV. The CDR3 sequence is 14 residues long. Method: immunoSEQ multiplex PCR; TCRdb's copy keeps in-frame clones and lacks some. Of 30,000 or so clones listed, roughly 74% are singletons. Notes on this clone: Its antigen remains unidentified.

Sequences were derived from CD4+ T cells from PBMCs cultured with HCoV-NL63 spike peptides, sampled after COVID-19 vaccination. This TCR derives from a human donor who received a COVID-19 vaccine. This chain uses TRBV11-2 with TRBJ1-4; TRBD1 might be the D (6 bases). Here the CDR3 reads CASSLTGLNEKLFF. CDR3 in DNA: TGTGCCAGCAGCTTGACAGGTCTGAATGAAAAACTGTTTTTT.